These 23 T cell receptor beta chains share one sample of origin, sequenced in a study of blood T cell repertoires in COVID-19. Sequenced by immunoSEQ multiplex PCR; TCRdb stores in-frame clones only, minus some. The sample consists of 200,000 to 300,000 clones, around 81% of them appearing once. Sequencing was performed on peripheral blood. The source of these receptors is an older woman with active or convalescent COVID-19.

V is TRBV29-1 and J is TRBJ2-3; weak D call: TRBD2 (5 bases). The CDR3 covers 20 residues. The germline CDR1 and CDR2 sequences are SQVTM and ANQGSEA. The ends were cut back, 3 bases at V and 5 bases at J, with 33 bases in the middle. The DNA of the CDR3 is TGCAGCGTTGATCACCGCGAGGGCCCCTGGTCACTTAAGGTTGGAGATACGCAGTATTTT. It yields the protein CSVDHREGPWSLKVGDTQYF.

To note about this clone: This specimen includes other DNA sequences encoding the same CDR3. V and J are TRBV27 and TRBJ1-5; D is ambiguous. The V end lost 0 bases, the J end lost 0 bases, and 6 bases lay between the germline ends. Germline CDR1 and CDR2: MNHEY and SMNVEV (reference sequence). The CDR3 is 15 residues long. In DNA, the CDR3 is TGTGCCAGCAGTTTATCGCGCTATAGCAATCAGCCCCAGCATTTT. This translates into CASSLSRYSNQPQHF.

This sequence joins TRBV6-5 and TRBJ2-5, with a possible D match to TRBD1 (6 bases). V was trimmed by 7 bases and J by 9 bases, leaving 21 bases between them. The germline CDR1 and CDR2 sequences are MNHEY and SVGAGI. This CDR3 is 14 amino acids long. The CDR3 spells CASIQRDTVGAQYF. The CDR3 bases are TGTGCCAGCATACAGAGGGACACTGTGGGGGCCCAGTACTTC.

J is TRBJ2-7 and V is TRBV30, with D perhaps TRBD2 (6 bases). The V end was cut by 0 bases, the J end by 9 bases, with 12 bases between. The CDR3 spans 12 residues. Germline V gene data show CDR1 as GTSNPN and CDR2 as SVGIG (reference sequence). CDR3 protein: CAWSVRGIVQYF. CDR3 DNA sequence: TGTGCCTGGAGTGTACGGGGGATTGTGCAGTACTTC.

V and J are TRBV10-2 and TRBJ1-5; 10 bases align to TRBD1. The CDR3 contains 15 residues. J was trimmed by 0 bases and V by 6 bases; bases with no gene match: 2. Looked up from germline, CDR1 is WSHSY and CDR2 is SAAADI. CDR3 sequence: CASRGQGRSNQPQHF. The DNA for the CDR3 is TGCGCCAGCAGGGGACAGGGGCGTAGCAATCAGCCCCAGCATTTT.

The gene calls are TRBV19 and TRBJ1-5; TRBD1 aligns across 11 bases. The J segment lost 2 bases and the V segment lost 4 bases, leaving 7 bases of the junction unmatched. This CDR3 has 17 amino acids. Per the germline V gene, CDR1 is LNHDA and CDR2 is SQIVND (reference sequence). The CDR3 sequence: CASSTRDRGGGNQPQHF. The CDR3, as DNA: TGTGCCAGTAGTACCCGGGACAGGGGGGGAGGCAATCAGCCCCAGCATTTT.

V usage is TRBV27 and J usage is TRBJ2-2; 9 nucleotides match TRBD2. The V gene's germline CDR1 is MNHEY and CDR2 SMNVEV (reference sequence). The CDR3 covers 14 residues. V was clipped by 2 bases and J by 6 bases; unmatched bases: 1. CDR3 DNA sequence: TGTGCCAGCAGTTTAGCGGGGGGGCCCGGGGAGCTGTTTTTT. Translating gives CASSLAGGPGELFF.

CDR3 residues: CASSHGTSGAIQGTQYF. The CDR3 DNA follows: TGTGCCAGCAGCCATGGGACTAGCGGGGCAATACAGGGGACCCAGTACTTC. The genes are TRBV4-2 and TRBJ2-5; 13 positions match TRBD2. Trimming took 3 bases from V and 7 from J; bases not matched to a gene: 11. Germline CDR1 reads LGHNA; CDR2 reads YNFKEQ. There are 17 residues in the CDR3.

The chain links TRBV30 to TRBJ1-2; D unclear. Trimming left V 3 bases short and J 0 bases short, with 14 bases between. There are 15 residues in the CDR3. The germline gives CDR1 GTSNPN, CDR2 SVGIG (reference sequence). The CDR3 loop reads CAWRGQRRANYGYTF. DNA of the CDR3: TGTGCCTGGAGAGGTCAGCGACGTGCTAACTATGGCTACACCTTC.

The rearrangement links TRBV19 to TRBJ2-3; 7 bases are a match to TRBD1. J lost 0 bases, V lost 4 bases, and 7 bases had no gene match. Germline V CDR1 and CDR2: LNHDA, SQIVND (reference sequence). The CDR3 has 16 amino acids. Written as DNA, the CDR3 is TGTGCCAGTAGTAACCCAAGACAGGGTAGCACAGATACGCAGTATTTT. Its protein product is CASSNPRQGSTDTQYF.

This clone was counted only a few times. The rearrangement links TRBV19 to TRBJ2-1; no reliable D call. The CDR3 consists of 11 residues. Between the trimmed V and J ends, which lost 6 bases and 10 bases, there was a span of 10 bases. From germline, CDR1 is LNHDA and CDR2 SQIVND (reference sequence). The CDR3 nucleotides read TGTGCCAGTAGGTTGTTAGAGGAGCAGTTCTTC. It yields the protein CASRLLEEQFF. Full variable domain (rest looked up from reference TRBV19 and TRBJ2-1): DGGITQSPKYLFRKEGQNVTLSCEQNLNHDAMYWYRQDPGQGLRLIYYSQIVNDFQKGDIAEGYSVSREKKESFPLTVTSAQKNPTAFYLCASRLLEEQFFGPGTRLTVL.

The chain is built from TRBV9 and TRBJ1-3; TRBD1 matches 7 bases. Germline CDR1 reads SGDLS; CDR2 reads YYNGEE. Trimming removed 4 bases from V and 3 bases from J; junction bases left unmatched: 7. The CDR3 has 15 residues. CDR3 coding DNA: TGTGCCAGCAGCTCCCAGACAGGGAGTGGAAACACCATATATTTT. It specifies CASSSQTGSGNTIYF.

V gene TRBV18 combines with J gene TRBJ2-7; D not certain. The CDR3 runs to 12 residues. Germline CDR1 is KGHSH and CDR2 is LQKENI. The ends were cut back, 5 bases at V and 4 bases at J, with 9 bases in the middle. CDR3 region: CASSVTGYEQYF. The CDR3 DNA reads TGTGCCAGCTCAGTGACTGGGTACGAGCAGTACTTC.

The chain uses TRBV6-1 and TRBJ1-2; 8 bases map to TRBD1. Trimming at V came to 0 bases and at J to 4 bases, leaving 4 bases not matched to a gene. The CDR3 is 15 residues long. The germline CDR1 and CDR2 sequences are MNHNS and SASEGT. The CDR3 is CASSEAYRGFYGYTF. The CDR3 DNA reads as TGTGCCAGCAGTGAAGCATACAGGGGGTTCTATGGCTACACCTTC.

The chain has TRBV30 and TRBJ2-2; D might be TRBD2 (6 bases). The CDR3 sequence is 12 residues long. CDR1 and CDR2 from the germline V gene are GTSNPN and SVGIG (reference sequence). The CDR3 region is CTGDPNTGELFF. The CDR3, as DNA: TGTACGGGGGATCCGAACACCGGGGAGCTGTTTTTT.

In nucleotides, the CDR3 is TGTGCCAGTAGTACACTCCAGGGGGAGGAGACCCAGTACTTC. It yields the protein CASSTLQGEETQYF. This rearrangement joins TRBV19 to TRBJ2-5; 7 bases are shared with TRBD1. Looked up from germline, CDR1 is LNHDA and CDR2 is SQIVND (reference sequence). V trimming: 4 bases; J trimming: 5 bases; junction bases outside the gene matches: 7. The CDR3 covers 14 residues.

V and J are TRBV15 and TRBJ2-2; a weak D match, TRBD2 (5 bases). The CDR3 covers 19 residues. Trimming took off 0 bases at V and 4 bases at J, with 21 bases between the two ends. Germline V gene data show CDR1 as LNHNV and CDR2 as YYDKDF (reference sequence). CDR3 protein: CATSRERPVGGNPTGELFF. DNA of the CDR3: TGTGCCACCAGCAGAGAGAGACCCGTTGGAGGAAACCCCACCGGGGAGCTGTTTTTT.

V is TRBV5-4 and J is TRBJ1-2; possible D gene TRBD1, 6 bases. V lost 0 bases to trimming and J lost 8 bases, with 20 bases between them. The CDR3 sequence is 16 residues long. CDR1 is SGHNT and CDR2 is YYREEE in the germline V gene (reference sequence). CDR3 sequence reads: CASSLAGGGASRGYTF. The CDR3 DNA follows: TGTGCCAGCAGCTTGGCCGGGGGGGGCGCATCTAGGGGCTACACCTTC.

The chain recombines TRBV28 with TRBJ2-3; perhaps TRBD1 as D (6 bases). CDR1 MDHEN and CDR2 SYDVKM come from the germline V gene. V lost 5 bases to trimming and J lost 4 bases, with 16 bases between them. The CDR3 spans 15 residues. CDR3: CASSIGGERSDTQYF. For the CDR3, the DNA is TGTGCCAGCAGTATAGGGGGAGAGAGGTCAGATACGCAGTATTTT.

The V and J genes are TRBV11-2 and TRBJ2-5; TRBD2 aligns across 7 bases. The CDR3 contains 16 residues. Germline V gene data show CDR1 as SGHAT and CDR2 as FQNNGV. V trimming: 5 bases; J trimming: 5 bases; junction bases outside the gene matches: 14. CDR3 in DNA: TGTGCCAGCAGCGTCCGACTAGCCGTTTCCGGGGAGACCCAGTACTTC. It codes for CASSVRLAVSGETQYF.

This clone has a handful of counts. This chain uses TRBV5-6 with TRBJ1-6, with no clear D. This CDR3 is built from 17 residues. The V gene lost 0 bases and the J gene lost 4 bases, with 14 bases spanning the gap. CDR1 is SGHDT, CDR2 YYEEEE, per germline. CDR3 amino acids: CASSLAFSRGYNSPLHF. Written as DNA, the CDR3 is TGTGCCAGCAGCTTGGCCTTCTCCCGCGGATATAATTCACCCCTCCACTTT.

This clone was seen a handful of times. The CDR3 bases are TGTGCCAGCGGACAGGGAAGCGAGCAGTACGTC. Translation gives CASGQGSEQYV. The J gene is TRBJ2-7, the V gene TRBV27; 8 nucleotides align to TRBD1. This CDR3 comprises 11 residues. After removal of 8 bases from V and 6 bases from J, the junction contained 3 bases not matched to a gene. The germline V gene encodes CDR1 MNHEY and CDR2 SMNVEV (reference sequence).

The chain employs TRBV6-1 and TRBJ2-5, with 12 bases identical to TRBD2. Per the germline V gene, CDR1 is MNHNS and CDR2 is SASEGT. V shed 2 bases, J shed 2 bases, and the junction held 6 bases outside the gene matches. The CDR3 consists of 17 residues. Here the CDR3 reads CASSERGLAGGQETQYF. CDR3 nucleotide sequence: TGTGCCAGCAGTGAACGAGGGCTAGCGGGGGGGCAAGAGACCCAGTACTTC.